This T cell receptor (beta chain) was profiled in a study of blood T cells in healthy people across ages. Study as a whole: In model experiments, template switching was able to capture about one barcoded beta molecule for every two T cells that were present.

For the second PCR, which ran for 7 to 11 cycles, a sample-barcoded 5' primer and a J-beta primer mix were used. TCRdb re-called the 5' RACE reads through MiXCR, storing one row per CDR3 protein. The sample lists about 730,000 distinct CDR3 sequences, roughly 41% occurring once. The CDR3 length is 15 residues. Study findings and constraints: With age, beta diversity per million T cells declined roughly linearly, significantly by 35 to 40. When set beside aged donors, long-lived donors presented more naive CD4+ cells and higher diversity.

A word on this clonotype: The antigen remains undetermined.

This clonotype was sampled from an older woman in good health. The rearrangement uses TRBV21-1 and TRBJ2-3; the table's TRBD1 call for D was not verified on the DNA. TRBV21-1 represents a pseudogene. Sequencing was done on a sample of blood. The CDR3 is CASSVGGWGTDTQYF. As DNA, the CDR3 is TGTGCCAGCAGCGTTGGGGGATGGGGCACAGATACGCAGTATTTT.